One sample yielded the 12 T cell receptor beta chains listed below, sequenced in a study of T cell responses to AZD1222 COVID-19 vaccine. Clones were read by immunoSEQ multiplex PCR, and TCRdb kept only the in-frame ones, dropping some. The sample includes 150,000 to 160,000 clones, 75% to 90% of them seen just once. This specimen consisted of peripheral blood, obtained 28 days after the second AZD1222 dose. Source of these receptors: an adult who received the AZD1222 COVID-19 vaccine.

CDR3 amino acids: CASSGRSDTQYF. DNA of the CDR3: TGTGCCAGCAGCGGGAGATCTGATACGCAGTATTTT. V gene TRBV5-4 combines with J gene TRBJ2-3; weak D call: TRBD2 (5 bases). This CDR3 is 12 amino acids long. Germline assignment: CDR1 SGHNT and CDR2 YYREEE (reference sequence). Trimming pared 4 bases from V and 6 bases from J, leaving 9 bases between.

The chain uses TRBV9 and TRBJ2-3, with 9 bases identical to TRBD2. Per germline, CDR1 SGDLS and CDR2 YYNGEE. V trimming: 4 bases; J trimming: 7 bases; junction bases outside the gene matches: 7. The CDR3 is 14 residues long. The CDR3 DNA follows: TGTGCCAGCAGCATGGCGGGAGGGTTCTATACGCAGTATTTT. It translates to CASSMAGGFYTQYF.

J is TRBJ2-5 and V is TRBV5-1; D is undetermined. V gave up 4 bases and J gave up 0 bases, with 4 bases separating them. Germline V gene sequence: CDR1 SGHRS, CDR2 YFSETQ. The CDR3 loop spans 12 amino acids. The CDR3, as DNA: TGCGCCAGCAGCCGGTACCAAGAGACCCAGTACTTC. This codes for CASSRYQETQYF.

The chain joins TRBV2 to TRBJ1-4; D is possibly TRBD1 (6 bases). The germline V gene has CDR1 SNHLY and CDR2 FYNNEI. Trimming removed 6 bases from V and 7 bases from J, with 6 bases in between. The CDR3 consists of 11 residues. In nucleotides, the CDR3 is TGTGCCAGCAGGACAGGTGAAAAACTGTTTTTT. It translates to CASRTGEKLFF.

The chain employs TRBV7-2 and TRBJ2-1, with 8 bases identical to TRBD1. Looked up from germline, CDR1 is SGHTA and CDR2 is FQGNSA. The ends lost 4 bases at V and 7 bases at J; junction bases unmatched: 18. This CDR3 is built from 18 residues. The CDR3 here is CASSSSWRQGNVWNEQFF. In DNA form, the CDR3 reads TGTGCCAGCAGCTCAAGTTGGAGACAGGGGAATGTTTGGAATGAGCAGTTCTTC. Based on the CDR3 plus reference TRBV7-2 and TRBJ2-1, the full variable domain is GAGVSQSPSNKVTEKGKDVELRCDPISGHTALYWYRQSLGQGLEFLIYFQGNSAPDKSGLPSDRFSAERTGGSVSTLTIQRTQQEDSAVYLCASSSSWRQGNVWNEQFFGPGTRLTVL.

The gene calls are TRBV4-3 and TRBJ2-2; 10 bases match TRBD2. The V gene's germline CDR1 is LGHNA and CDR2 YSLEER. The length of the CDR3 is 15 residues. J gave up 5 bases and V 4 bases, and 4 bases lay outside the gene matches. The CDR3 region is CASSLGLAETGELFF. The CDR3, as DNA: TGCGCCAGCAGCCTCGGACTAGCGGAAACCGGGGAGCTGTTTTTT.

The gene calls are TRBV4-2 and TRBJ2-2; D not resolved. There are 14 residues in the CDR3. Germline V gives CDR1 LGHNA, CDR2 YNFKEQ. Trimming stripped 0 bases from V and 7 bases from J, with 9 bases between. CDR3 region: CASSQDFGHGELFF. CDR3 coding DNA: TGTGCCAGCAGCCAAGATTTTGGGCACGGGGAGCTGTTTTTT.

The J gene is TRBJ2-7, the V gene TRBV10-3, with D unresolved. This CDR3 comprises 13 residues. Germline CDR1 is ENHRY and CDR2 is SYGVKD. V lost 0 bases to trimming and J lost 1 base, with 4 bases between them. The CDR3 bases are TGTGCCATCAGTGAGTCCGGATCCTACGAGCAGTACTTC. Amino acid sequence: CAISESGSYEQYF.

The rearrangement joins TRBV27 to TRBJ1-6; D uncertain. Germline CDR1 MNHEY, CDR2 SMNVEV (reference sequence). Deletions cut 1 base from V and 9 bases from J, with 13 bases between. The CDR3 runs 15 residues. CDR3 residues: CASSLFSQVGSPLHF. Written as DNA, the CDR3 is TGTGCCAGCAGTTTATTCTCTCAAGTAGGTTCACCCCTCCACTTT.

There are a few counts of this clone. The chain employs TRBV7-2 and TRBJ2-1; D remains ambiguous. V was clipped by 1 base and J by 15 bases, with 10 bases between them. The CDR3 runs to 11 residues. CDR1 and CDR2 (germline): SGHTA, FQGNSA. CDR3 nucleotide sequence: TGTGCCAGCAGCTTAGTGCAGGAGAGGTTCTTC. Its translation is CASSLVQERFF.

The chain recombines TRBV24-1 with TRBJ2-2; D unresolved. Trimming took 5 bases from V and 5 from J, leaving 5 bases between them. Germline V gives CDR1 KGHDR, CDR2 SFDVKD. The CDR3 contains 12 residues. The CDR3 region is CATSGRTGELFF. The CDR3 DNA reads TGTGCCACCAGTGGGCGAACCGGGGAGCTGTTTTTT.

The chain carries TRBV6-5 and TRBJ2-1; 7 positions match TRBD2. The germline CDR1 and CDR2 sequences are MNHEY and SVGAGI. With V trimmed by 0 bases and J by 6 bases, 8 bases remained unmatched. The CDR3 is made up of 16 amino acids. The chain's CDR3 is CASSYSTWEGRNEQFF. The DNA of the CDR3 is TGTGCCAGCAGTTACTCGACGTGGGAGGGCCGCAATGAGCAGTTCTTC.